These 8 T cell receptor beta chains originate from one sample sequenced in a study of T cell responses to AZD1222 COVID-19 vaccine. Clones were sequenced by immunoSEQ multiplex PCR, and TCRdb holds only the in-frame ones, with some missing. The sample shows roughly 190,000 clones, approximately 94% of them seen only once. The sequencing used peripheral blood, collected 28 days after the second dose of the MenACWY control vaccine. All receptors derive from an adult who received the MenACWY meningococcal vaccine as a control.

This clone was found once. The chain's CDR3 is CAISESRQGPATEAFF. The CDR3 bases are TGTGCCATCAGTGAGTCGAGGCAGGGGCCGGCCACTGAAGCTTTCTTT. The chain has TRBV10-3 and TRBJ1-1; TRBD1 might be the D (6 bases). The CDR3 contains 16 residues. Germline V gene lookup returns CDR1 ENHRY and CDR2 SYGVKD. V was trimmed by 0 bases and J by 4 bases, leaving 15 bases between them.

The chain uses TRBV7-2 and TRBJ1-2; D unresolved. Looked up from germline, CDR1 is SGHTA and CDR2 is FQGNSA. Trimming pared 2 bases from V and 3 bases from J, leaving 4 bases between. CDR3 length equals 12 residues. The CDR3 sequence: CASSLMDYGYTF. As DNA, the CDR3 is TGTGCCAGCAGCTTAATGGACTATGGCTACACCTTC.

In DNA, the CDR3 is TGTGCCAGCAGCAGACTCGGGCGGTCGAACACCGGGGAGCTGTTTTTT. Translated, it gives CASSRLGRSNTGELFF. The genes are TRBV7-8 and TRBJ2-2, with D uncertain. Germline V lookup: CDR1 SGHVS, CDR2 FQNEAQ. The V end was cut by 5 bases, the J end by 0 bases, with 13 bases between. CDR3 length: 16 residues.

This sequence joins TRBV19 and TRBJ2-1; either TRBD1 or TRBD2 may fit D (5 bases each). The CDR3 loop spans 12 amino acids. CDR1 and CDR2 (germline): LNHDA, SQIVND (reference sequence). The V end was cut by 3 bases, the J end by 10 bases, with 10 bases between. The CDR3 nucleotides are TGTGCCAGTAGTATTACCAGGGAGGAGCAGTTCTTC. Amino acid sequence: CASSITREEQFF.

This clone came up a few times. This sequence joins TRBV27 and TRBJ2-7, with 8 bases fitting TRBD1. CDR1 and CDR2 (germline): MNHEY, SMNVEV (reference sequence). This CDR3 comprises 13 residues. Trimming took 6 bases from V and 3 from J; bases not matched to a gene: 4. As DNA, the CDR3 is TGTGCCAGCAGACCCGACAGGGGCTACGAGCAGTACTTC. Its translation is CASRPDRGYEQYF.

This clone appeared a single time. The rearrangement joins TRBV11-3 to TRBJ2-3; tentatively, D is TRBD1 (5 bases). The ends were cut back, 5 bases at V and 4 bases at J, with 10 bases in the middle. Germline V gene sequence: CDR1 SGHNT, CDR2 YENEEA. The CDR3 is 13 residues long. In DNA form, the CDR3 reads TGTGCCAGCAGCGCGCAGGGTCCAGATACGCAGTATTTT. Translation: CASSAQGPDTQYF.

The V call is TRBV5-6, the J call TRBJ2-7; 7 bases map to TRBD2. The CDR3 is 15 residues long. V was pared by 0 bases and J by 2 bases, with 5 bases of the junction left unmatched. In germline, CDR1 is SGHDT, CDR2 YYEEEE. In DNA, the CDR3 is TGTGCCAGCAGCTTGGCGGGGGGAGTTGCCTACGAGCAGTACTTC. Encoded protein: CASSLAGGVAYEQYF.

This clone occurred once. V usage is TRBV18 and J usage is TRBJ1-1; D may be TRBD1 (6 bases). V lost 1 base, J lost 4 bases, and 13 bases lay in between. Germline lookup yields CDR1 KGHSH and CDR2 LQKENI. This CDR3 has 15 amino acids. The DNA for the CDR3 is TGTGCCAGCTCACCACGGGAGGGGGGGTCCACTGAAGCTTTCTTT. Its translation: CASSPREGGSTEAFF.